A selection of T cell receptor beta chains follows, all from one sample in a study of shared clonotypes between healthy human individuals. TCRdb's table, derived via immunoSEQ multiplex PCR, lists solely in-frame clones and lacks some. This table holds approximately 99,000 clones, more than 65% found once. Sequencing was performed on memory CD8+ T cells sorted from blood. Receptors originate from a woman in her twenties or thirties in good health. The CDR3 runs from the conserved cysteine through the conserved F or W. The D gene is left open where the match is weak. Clone size is given for some rows only: seen once, a few or many times, or a class if the clone is expanded.

>-|TRBV7-9|-|TRBJ2-6
TGTGCCAGCAGCTTAACTTCCGGGCCCGGGGCCAACGTCCTGACTTTC
CASSLTSGPGANVLTF
>once|TRBV10-3|-|TRBJ1-5
TGTGCCATCAGCCCGGGACGCCATGACAATCAGCCCCAGCATTTT
CAISPGRHDNQPQHF
>-|TRBV7-8|TRBD1|TRBJ1-3
TGTGCCAGCAGCACAGACAGGGGACGTGGAAACACCATATATTTT
CASSTDRGRGNTIYF
>few|TRBV19|-|TRBJ1-5
TGTGCCAGTAGTGGGCAGGACAATCAGCCCCAGCATTTT
CASSGQDNQPQHF
>once|TRBV4-1|TRBD2|TRBJ2-3
TGCGCCAGCAGCCAAGTAGGCGCGACTAGCGGACGCACAGATACGCAGTATTTT
CASSQVGATSGRTDTQYF
>-|TRBV5-6|TRBD2|TRBJ2-7
TGTGCCAGCTTAGGACTAGCGGGGCCCTACGAGCAGTACTTC
CASLGLAGPYEQYF
>-|TRBV7-7|TRBD1|TRBJ2-5
TGTGCCAGCAGCCAGCGACAGGGAAAGACCCAGTACTTC
CASSQRQGKTQYF
>-|TRBV28|-|TRBJ2-5
TGTGCCAGCAGTCCTTGGATTTCCACCCAAGAGACCCAGTACTTC
CASSPWISTQETQYF
>-|TRBV10-3|-|TRBJ1-2
TGTGCCATCAGTAACGGACGGCTTTTCTATGGCTACACCTTC
CAISNGRLFYGYTF
>few|TRBV5-1|-|TRBJ2-2
TGCGCCAGCAGCTTTGGCGGGGAGCTGTTTTTT
CASSFGGELFF
>-|TRBV19|-|TRBJ2-7
TGTGCCAGTAGTATAGGGTCGTCGGGAAATGGCTACGAGCAGTACTTC
CASSIGSSGNGYEQYF
>-|TRBV29-1|-|TRBJ1-1
TGCAGCGTTGAGTCAGGGAACACTGAAGCTTTCTTT
CSVESGNTEAFF
>-|TRBV5-6|-|TRBJ2-7
TGTGCCAGCAGCCCCCGACAGGTCTACGAGCAGTACTTC
CASSPRQVYEQYF
>-|TRBV27|-|TRBJ2-6
TGTGCCAGCAGTTCCTTCGCTGGGGCCAACGTCCTGACTTTC
CASSSFAGANVLTF
>-|TRBV11-1|TRBD2|TRBJ2-7
TGTGCCAGCAGCTTAGAGGGACTAGCGGGAGTTTCCAACGAGCAGTACTTC
CASSLEGLAGVSNEQYF
>-|TRBV6-5|-|TRBJ1-3
TGTGCCAGCAGTTACTCCGGCAGTTCTGGAAACACCATATATTTT
CASSYSGSSGNTIYF
>few|TRBV29-1|-|TRBJ1-1
TGCAGCGTTGAGCAGGGGAACACTGAAGCTTTCTTT
CSVEQGNTEAFF
>-|TRBV9|-|TRBJ2-7
TGTGCCAGCATAAAGGGAACCTACGAGCAGTACTTC
CASIKGTYEQYF
>once|TRBV30|TRBD2|TRBJ2-3
TGTGCCTGGACCCCGACTAGCGGGAGGGCCGATAGAGCAGATACGCAGTATTTT
CAWTPTSGRADRADTQYF
>-|TRBV6-5|TRBD1|TRBJ2-5
TGTGCCAGCGGACCCGGGACAGGAGTGTTTGAGCAGTACTTC
CASGPGTGVFEQYF
>once|TRBV18|-|TRBJ1-1
TGTGCCAGCTCACCGGGTCGGAGGCTTGAAGCTTTCTTT
CASSPGRRLEAFF
>once|TRBV28|-|TRBJ1-4
TGTGCCAGCAGTTTATTTGTTGGCCCTAATGAAAAACTGTTTTTT
CASSLFVGPNEKLFF
>-|TRBV23-1|TRBD1|TRBJ2-5
TGCGCCAGCAGTCAATCTAAGGACAGGGGCAGTGAGACCCAGTACTTC
CASSQSKDRGSETQYF
>-|TRBV6-5|-|TRBJ2-7
TGTGCCAGCAGTTACTTTGGGGACCACGAGCAGTACTTC
CASSYFGDHEQYF
>-|TRBV28|-|TRBJ1-5
TGTGCCAGCAGTTTATTCTTAAGTGGGGGCAATCAGCCCCAGCATTTT
CASSLFLSGGNQPQHF
>-|TRBV4-1|TRBD2|TRBJ2-1
TGCGCCAGCAGCCAACAATCCATAACGGGAGGCCGGTTCTCCTACAATGAGCAGTTCTTC
CASSQQSITGGRFSYNEQFF
>-|TRBV7-9|-|TRBJ1-2
TGTGCCAGCAGCTTATCCCGGACCAGCTCTAACTATGGCTACACCTTC
CASSLSRTSSNYGYTF
>-|TRBV7-9|-|TRBJ1-5
TGTGCCAGCAGTCCTGGTGAACTGGGCGGCCAGCCCCAGCATTTT
CASSPGELGGQPQHF
>few|TRBV5-4|TRBD1|TRBJ1-1
TGTGCCAGCGAACCACAGGGGGCCACTGAAGCTTTCTTT
CASEPQGATEAFF
>-|TRBV25-1|TRBD2|TRBJ2-1
TGTGCCAGCAGTGATCCGAGTAGCGGGAGGGAATCCTACAATGAGCAGTTCTTC
CASSDPSSGRESYNEQFF
>-|TRBV7-2|-|TRBJ1-3
TGTGCCAGCAGCAGGTGGGAACCGTCTGGAAACACCATATATTTT
CASSRWEPSGNTIYF
>-|TRBV6-5|TRBD1|TRBJ1-6
TGTGCCAGCAGCAGCGGGACAGGGAATAATTCACCCCTCCACTTT
CASSSGTGNNSPLHF
>-|TRBV13|-|TRBJ2-7
TGTGCCAGCAACCGTGGGACTTCGAGCTCCTACGAGCAGTACTTC
CASNRGTSSSYEQYF
>-|TRBV12-5|TRBD2|TRBJ2-1
TGTGCTAGTGGTTTGGGAATCGGACTAGCGGGAGGGACTTCTCCGTTCTTC
CASGLGIGLAGGTSPFF
>-|TRBV28|-|TRBJ2-7
TGTGCCAGCACCCCTTGGGGCAGGGAGAACGAGCAGTACTTC
CASTPWGRENEQYF
>-|TRBV10-3|-|TRBJ2-2
TGTGCCATCAGTGAGAGACTAGCCGGGGAGCTGTTTTTT
CAISERLAGELFF
>-|TRBV28|-|TRBJ1-4
TGTGCCAGCAGTTTATTGGGGCATGCAAAACTGTTTTTT
CASSLLGHAKLFF
>-|TRBV4-2|TRBD2|TRBJ2-7
TGTGCCAGCAGCCAAGAACGGGAGGGCCCCTACGAGCAGTACTTC
CASSQEREGPYEQYF
>once|TRBV6-6|-|TRBJ1-1
TGTGCCAGCACCCAGGGATCCTTGAACACTGAAGCTTTCTTT
CASTQGSLNTEAFF
>-|TRBV5-1|-|TRBJ1-4
TGCGCCAGCAGCATGACACCCGGGGCTAATGAAAAACTGTTTTTT
CASSMTPGANEKLFF
>medium-sized|TRBV6-1|-|TRBJ1-1
TGTGCCAGCAGTGAATCGGAGGGCGCCGATGAAGCTTTCTTT
CASSESEGADEAFF
>-|TRBV14|TRBD2|TRBJ2-7
TGTGCCAGCAGCTTACTTGCGGGAGTAGGGGTGGGCGAGCAGTACTTC
CASSLLAGVGVGEQYF
>-|TRBV7-9|-|TRBJ1-5
TGTGCCAGCAGCCAAGTCCAGGTGGGACAGCCCCAGCATTTT
CASSQVQVGQPQHF
>few|TRBV6-4|TRBD1|TRBJ1-6
TGTGCCAGCAGTGAGAAGGGAACAGGGGATTCACCCCTCCACTTT
CASSEKGTGDSPLHF
>-|TRBV5-1|TRBD2|TRBJ2-2
TGCGCCAGCAGCTTGGATGGGAGGGCCGGGGAGCTGTTTTTT
CASSLDGRAGELFF
>many|TRBV21-1|-|TRBJ2-3
TGTGCCAGCAGCGACCCGGGACTAGGTACAGATACGCAGTATTTT
CASSDPGLGTDTQYF
>many|TRBV7-2|-|TRBJ2-7
TGTGCCAGCAGCCTAGGGGCGGCTAGTTTTAACGAGCAGTACTTC
CASSLGAASFNEQYF
>-|TRBV29-1|TRBD1|TRBJ2-7
TGCAGCATAGGGACAGGCGACTACGAGCAGTACTTC
CSIGTGDYEQYF
>many|TRBV6-1|TRBD1|TRBJ1-1
TGTGCCAGTTCACCGGGGACAGAGGCCTATGAAGCTTTCTTT
CASSPGTEAYEAFF
>many|TRBV7-9|-|TRBJ1-6
TGTGCCATCAAGGAGGAGGGATCGGACTCACCCCTCCACTTT
CAIKEEGSDSPLHF
>few|TRBV27|-|TRBJ1-4
TGTGCCAGCAGCACCTTACTAGGGGCAAATGAAAAACTGTTTTTT
CASSTLLGANEKLFF
>-|TRBV5-1|TRBD1|TRBJ1-3
TGCGCCAGCAGCTCCATGACAGGGGAGGGAAACACCATATATTTT
CASSSMTGEGNTIYF
>-|TRBV6-1|-|TRBJ2-7
TGTGCCAGCAGTGAAGGGGCAGGGAGCTCCTACGAGCAGTACTTC
CASSEGAGSSYEQYF